A selection of T cell receptor beta chains follows, all from one sample in a study of PD-L1 blockade in urothelial cancer. The method was immunoSEQ multiplex PCR; TCRdb's version includes in-frame clones alone and lacks a portion of them. The sample includes around 38,000 clones, about 86% of them seen just once. Specimen: PBMCs, collected around atezolizumab (anti-PD-L1) treatment. These receptors all stem from a man aged 55 to 70 with urothelial cancer. CDR3s include the opening cysteine and the closing phenylalanine or tryptophan. D genes are given only for firm matches. Size is stated for part of the rows, as once, few or many counts, or as a class when the clone is expanded.

j_gene	len	v_gene	abundance	d_gene	CDR3nt	CDR3aa
TRBJ2-2	13	TRBV6-4	NA	TRBD1	TGTGCCAGCAGTCCGACAGGGTCTTGGGAGCTGTTTTTT	CASSPTGSWELFF
TRBJ1-6	14	TRBV10-3	NA	TRBD1	TGTGCCATCGGGCAGACAGGGGATGGTTCACCCCTCCACTTT	CAIGQTGDGSPLHF
TRBJ1-4	15	TRBV7-9	NA	TRBD1	TGTGCCAGCACCGACCGGGACAGGGGGCCTGAAAAACTGTTTTTT	CASTDRDRGPEKLFF
TRBJ1-2	13	TRBV5-1	NA	NA	TGCGCCAGCAGCCACGACAGGCTTCGGGGCTACACCTTC	CASSHDRLRGYTF
TRBJ1-2	15	TRBV5-6	NA	TRBD1	TGTGCCAGCAGCTTGGAGCAGGGGGCTAACTATGGCTACACCTTC	CASSLEQGANYGYTF
TRBJ2-1	16	TRBV11-2	NA	TRBD2	TGTGCCAGCAGCTGGTTAGCGGGTAGCTCCTACAATGAGCAGTTCTTC	CASSWLAGSSYNEQFF
TRBJ1-4	15	TRBV5-6	NA	TRBD1	TGTGCCAGCAGCGAAACAGGGGGGTTGGCTGAAAAACTGTTTTTT	CASSETGGLAEKLFF
TRBJ2-7	16	TRBV9	NA	TRBD2	TGTGCCAGCAGCGTAGCAAGTAGCGGGGGGGCGTACGAGCAGTACTTC	CASSVASSGGAYEQYF
TRBJ1-2	16	TRBV4-2	NA	NA	TGTGCCAGCAGCCAAGATGACTCGGGAGGTGGCTATGGCTACACCTTC	CASSQDDSGGGYGYTF
TRBJ1-1	15	TRBV2	NA	NA	TGTGCCAGCAGTCTCCCCAGTAAGAGGCACACTGAAGCTTTCTTT	CASSLPSKRHTEAFF
TRBJ1-2	15	TRBV5-1	once	TRBD1	TGCGCCAGCAGCTTGGGCGGGACAGCTAACTATGGCTACACCTTC	CASSLGGTANYGYTF
TRBJ1-2	14	TRBV6-5	few	TRBD1	TGTGCCAGCAGTTACTCTGACAGGGGGTATGGCTACACCTTC	CASSYSDRGYGYTF
TRBJ2-5	14	TRBV2	once	TRBD2	TGTGCCAGCAGTGAACGCGGGGGAGTGGGGGCCCAGTACTTC	CASSERGGVGAQYF
TRBJ1-1	14	TRBV6-1	NA	NA	TGTGCCAGCAGTGAATACGACATGGACACTGAAGCTTTCTTT	CASSEYDMDTEAFF
TRBJ1-4	15	TRBV5-4	NA	TRBD1	TGTGCCAGCAGCGTAGGACAGGGAGGTAATGAAAAACTGTTTTTT	CASSVGQGGNEKLFF
TRBJ2-7	15	TRBV5-1	NA	NA	TGCGCCAGCCACCAAGCCCCGGACGGGGGATACGAGCAGTACTTC	CASHQAPDGGYEQYF
TRBJ1-1	15	TRBV5-1	once	NA	TGCGCCAGCAGCTTGGGTTGGACAAAGAACACTGAAGCTTTCTTT	CASSLGWTKNTEAFF
TRBJ1-4	16	TRBV7-9	NA	NA	TGTGCCAGCAGCTTAGCGCAGGGCAGGGCAGACGAAAAACTGTTTTTT	CASSLAQGRADEKLFF
TRBJ2-1	15	TRBV5-4	NA	TRBD2	TGTGCCAGCAGCCCGGCCGGGGGGGCTGAGAATGAGCAGTTCTTC	CASSPAGGAENEQFF
TRBJ1-1	12	TRBV29-1	NA	NA	TGCAGCGTTGAGGACAGGAACACTGAAGCTTTCTTT	CSVEDRNTEAFF
TRBJ1-1	16	TRBV19	NA	TRBD1	TGTGCCAGTAGTATAGCCGGACAGGTCCGGAACACTGAAGCTTTCTTT	CASSIAGQVRNTEAFF
TRBJ2-5	16	TRBV19	NA	TRBD2	TGTGCCAGTAGTGCCGGGACTAGCGGGGAGAGGGAGACCCAGTACTTC	CASSAGTSGERETQYF
TRBJ2-2	16	TRBV18	NA	TRBD1	TGTGCCAGCTCGCAACAGGGGGCTTTTAACACCGGGGAGCTGTTTTTT	CASSQQGAFNTGELFF
TRBJ2-5	14	TRBV4-3	NA	NA	TGCGCCAGCAGCCAAGGGCACAGGGAAGAGACCCAGTACTTC	CASSQGHREETQYF
TRBJ2-1	13	TRBV28	NA	NA	TGTGCCACTGGGGGAGGGGGGTACAATGAGCAGTTCTTC	CATGGGGYNEQFF
TRBJ1-1	13	TRBV6-6	NA	TRBD1	TGTGCCAGCAGCTCGGGACAGACCACTGAAGCTTTCTTT	CASSSGQTTEAFF
TRBJ2-4	14	TRBV5-6	NA	NA	TGTGCCAGCAGCCCGGCGGGAGCCAAAAACATTCAGTACTTC	CASSPAGAKNIQYF
TRBJ2-5	14	TRBV5-1	NA	TRBD2	TGCGCCAGCAGCCCACTAGCGGGAGAAGAGACCCAGTACTTC	CASSPLAGEETQYF
TRBJ2-7	12	TRBV7-8	NA	NA	TGTGCCAGCAGCCCCCAGGCCGACGAGCAGTACTTC	CASSPQADEQYF
TRBJ1-1	17	TRBV10-2	NA	TRBD1	TGCGCCAGCAGTACCACTACGACAGGGGCGCGGGGCACTGAAGCTTTCTTT	CASSTTTTGARGTEAFF
TRBJ2-1	15	TRBV7-8	NA	TRBD1	TGTGCCAGCAGCCCAGGACAGGGCTCCTACAATGAGCAGTTCTTC	CASSPGQGSYNEQFF
TRBJ2-1	15	TRBV6-5	few	TRBD2	TGTGCCAGCGGGACGTGGACTAGCGGGGACAATGAGCAGTTCTTC	CASGTWTSGDNEQFF
TRBJ2-3	16	TRBV10-3	NA	TRBD1	TGTGCCATCCAAGGGGCGAGACAGGGGAAAACAGATACGCAGTATTTT	CAIQGARQGKTDTQYF
TRBJ1-4	15	TRBV7-9	NA	NA	TGTGCCAGCAGATACGGACAGACTCTTAATGAAAAACTGTTTTTT	CASRYGQTLNEKLFF
TRBJ1-5	15	TRBV19	NA	TRBD1	TGTGCCAGTAGCCCCGACAGGGGGCTACGGCAGCCCCAGCATTTT	CASSPDRGLRQPQHF
TRBJ2-7	16	TRBV6-5	NA	TRBD1	TGTGCCAGCAGTTACTCCTGGACAGGGGGAATCTACGAGCAGTACTTC	CASSYSWTGGIYEQYF
TRBJ2-2	16	TRBV6-1	NA	TRBD1	TGTGCCAGCAGTGCCCGACAGGGGGCCGGCACCGGGGAGCTGTTTTTT	CASSARQGAGTGELFF
TRBJ2-2	14	TRBV6-5	NA	TRBD1	TGTGCCAGCAAGGGCAGGGGGTCTCCCGGGGAGCTGTTTTTT	CASKGRGSPGELFF
TRBJ2-2	15	TRBV5-6	NA	TRBD2	TGTGCCAGCAGCCACTGGGGGGGGAACACCGGGGAGCTGTTTTTT	CASSHWGGNTGELFF
TRBJ2-7	14	TRBV29-1	NA	TRBD2	TGCAGCGTGAGTGGTCGACTAGCGGACTACGAGCAGTACTTC	CSVSGRLADYEQYF
TRBJ2-1	15	TRBV27	NA	NA	TGTGCCAGCAGTTTGCAGGGGAACTCCTACAATGAGCAGTTCTTC	CASSLQGNSYNEQFF
TRBJ1-5	15	TRBV6-6	few	NA	TGTGCCAGCAGTTACGCGACAGCTAGCAATCAGCCCCAGCATTTT	CASSYATASNQPQHF
TRBJ1-1	16	TRBV5-4	NA	TRBD1	TGTGCCAGCAGCTTGGGCCTGCCGGCAGGGGGGACTGAAGCTTTCTTT	CASSLGLPAGGTEAFF
TRBJ2-5	15	TRBV9	NA	TRBD1	TGTGCCAGCAGCGTAGAGGGACAGGGTGTAGAGACCCAGTACTTC	CASSVEGQGVETQYF
TRBJ2-5	13	TRBV5-6	few	NA	TGTGCCAGCAGCTTGGTGACCCCCCAGGACCAGTACTTC	CASSLVTPQDQYF
TRBJ1-1	14	TRBV10-1	NA	NA	TGCGCCAGCAGTCTCTCAAAGGGGGTCACTGAAGCTTTCTTT	CASSLSKGVTEAFF
TRBJ1-1	14	TRBV2	NA	TRBD1	TGTGCCAGCAGTGAAGCTGGACAGGGGGGTGAAGCTTTCTTT	CASSEAGQGGEAFF
TRBJ2-3	17	TRBV7-9	NA	NA	TGTGCCAGCAGCTTAGCGCGTGCGGGATTAAGCACAGATACGCAGTATTTT	CASSLARAGLSTDTQYF
TRBJ2-2	17	TRBV7-9	NA	TRBD1	TGTGCCAGCAGCCCTACCGGGACAGGGGGCATCGCCGGGGAGCTGTTTTTT	CASSPTGTGGIAGELFF
TRBJ1-3	13	TRBV10-2	once	NA	TGCGCCAGCAGTCGAGGAACTGGAAACACCATATATTTT	CASSRGTGNTIYF
TRBJ2-7	15	TRBV5-1	NA	TRBD1	TGCGCCAGCAGCCCCACCGGGACAGGGGCCTACGAGCAGTACTTC	CASSPTGTGAYEQYF
TRBJ2-7	16	TRBV5-1	NA	TRBD1	TGCGCCAGCAGCCCGCGAGGGACAGGGGATCCACACGAGCAGTACTTC	CASSPRGTGDPHEQYF
TRBJ2-3	15	TRBV7-2	NA	NA	TGTGCCAGCAGCTTAAGAGGTGCAATCACAGATACGCAGTATTTT	CASSLRGAITDTQYF
TRBJ2-7	16	TRBV14	NA	TRBD2	TGTGCCAGCAGTTCTAGCGGGTCCGGAAAAATCTACGAGCAGTACTTC	CASSSSGSGKIYEQYF
TRBJ1-1	15	TRBV5-1	NA	NA	TGCGCCAGCAGCAGCCCGTTTACAGAGAACACTGAAGCTTTCTTT	CASSSPFTENTEAFF
TRBJ1-6	14	TRBV9	NA	TRBD1	TGTGCCAGCACCAGGGACAGGGCCAATTCACCCCTCCACTTT	CASTRDRANSPLHF
TRBJ2-7	15	TRBV7-6	NA	TRBD2	TGTGCCAGCAGCCCACCACTAGCGGGAGGTTACGAGCAGTACTTC	CASSPPLAGGYEQYF
TRBJ2-3	14	TRBV2	NA	TRBD1	TGTGCCAGCATCGGACAGGGACGTGCAGATACGCAGTATTTT	CASIGQGRADTQYF
TRBJ2-2	16	TRBV5-4	NA	TRBD1	TGTGCCAGCAGCTTGCGGACAGGGGTGAACACCGGGGAGCTGTTTTTT	CASSLRTGVNTGELFF
TRBJ1-3	13	TRBV9	NA	NA	TGTGCCAGCAGCGTCCGCTCTGGAAACACCATATATTTT	CASSVRSGNTIYF